This TCR beta chain originates from a study of blood T cell repertoires in COVID-19. Overall study: Samples of COVID-19 (acute and convalescent) were obtained from the United States, Italy and Spain. From T cells, B-cell-depleted T cells, or PBMCs came the material, which was cDNA or gDNA.

Germline loops: CDR1 LNHDA, CDR2 SQIVND (reference sequence). Unmatched junction bases numbered 7, after V lost 5 bases and J lost 0 bases. The CDR3 has 16 residues. In the original analysis: By means of reference gene primer amplification, nucleated cell counts were estimated. Data came from immunoSEQ multiplex PCR; TCRdb stores just in-frame clones and leaves some out. D and trimming were read from the DNA, whereas the V and J calls and clone size are those reported in that table. The sample lists around 30,000 clones, over 85% occurring once. The V gene is TRBV19, the J gene TRBJ2-3; 8 bases fit TRBD1. The sequence came from a male donor with active COVID-19. The source material was peripheral blood. In DNA form, the CDR3 reads TGTGCCAGTAGTGGGCCTGACAGGGGTAGCACAGATACGCAGTATTTT. The encoded protein is CASSGPDRGSTDTQYF.